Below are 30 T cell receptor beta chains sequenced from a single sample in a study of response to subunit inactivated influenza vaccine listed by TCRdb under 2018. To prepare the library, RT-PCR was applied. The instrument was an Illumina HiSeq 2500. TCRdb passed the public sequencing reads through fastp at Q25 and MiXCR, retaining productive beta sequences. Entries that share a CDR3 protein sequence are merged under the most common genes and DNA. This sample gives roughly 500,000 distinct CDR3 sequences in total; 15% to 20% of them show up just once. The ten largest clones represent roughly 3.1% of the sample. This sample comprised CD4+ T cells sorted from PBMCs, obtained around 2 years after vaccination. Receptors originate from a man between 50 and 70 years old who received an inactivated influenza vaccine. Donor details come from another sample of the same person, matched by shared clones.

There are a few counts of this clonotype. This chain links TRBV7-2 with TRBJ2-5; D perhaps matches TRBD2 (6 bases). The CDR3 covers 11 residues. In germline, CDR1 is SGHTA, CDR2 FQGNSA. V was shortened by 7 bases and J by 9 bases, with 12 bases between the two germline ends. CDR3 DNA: TGTGCCAGCACCCAATGGGGGGCCCAGTACTTC. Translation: CASTQWGAQYF.

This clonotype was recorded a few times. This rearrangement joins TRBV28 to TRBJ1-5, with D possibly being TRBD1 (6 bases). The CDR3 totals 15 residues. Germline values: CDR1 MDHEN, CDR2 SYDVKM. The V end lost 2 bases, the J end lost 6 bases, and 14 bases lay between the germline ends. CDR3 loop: CASSLHHRVTQPQHF. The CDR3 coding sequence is TGTGCCAGCAGTTTACATCACAGGGTCACTCAGCCCCAGCATTTT.

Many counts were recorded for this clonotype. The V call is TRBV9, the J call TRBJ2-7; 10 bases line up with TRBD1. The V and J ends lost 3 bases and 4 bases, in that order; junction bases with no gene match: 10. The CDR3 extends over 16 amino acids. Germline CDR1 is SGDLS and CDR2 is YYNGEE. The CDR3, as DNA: TGTGCCAGCAGCGCCGGGGGGACAGGGGCAATATACGAGCAGTACTTC. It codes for CASSAGGTGAIYEQYF. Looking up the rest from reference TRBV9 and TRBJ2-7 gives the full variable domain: DSGVTQTPKHLITATGQRVTLRCSPRSGDLSVYWYQQSLDQGLQFLIQYYNGEERAKGNILERFSAQQFPDLHSELNLSSLELGDSALYFCASSAGGTGAIYEQYFGPGTRLTVT.

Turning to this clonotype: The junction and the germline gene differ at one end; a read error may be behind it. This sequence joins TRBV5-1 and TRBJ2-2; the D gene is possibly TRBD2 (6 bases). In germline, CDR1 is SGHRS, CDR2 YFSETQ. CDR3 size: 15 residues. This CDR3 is CASSLDLANTGELFF. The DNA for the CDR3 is TGCGCCAGCAGCTTGGATCTAGCGAACACCGGGGAGCTATTTTTT.

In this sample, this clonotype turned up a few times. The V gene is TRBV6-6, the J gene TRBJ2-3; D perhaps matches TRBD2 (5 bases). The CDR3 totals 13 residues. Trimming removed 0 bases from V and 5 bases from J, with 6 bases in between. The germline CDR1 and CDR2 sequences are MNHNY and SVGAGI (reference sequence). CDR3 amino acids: CASSYSSGDTQYF. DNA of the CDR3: TGTGCCAGCAGTTACTCGAGCGGAGATACGCAGTATTTT.

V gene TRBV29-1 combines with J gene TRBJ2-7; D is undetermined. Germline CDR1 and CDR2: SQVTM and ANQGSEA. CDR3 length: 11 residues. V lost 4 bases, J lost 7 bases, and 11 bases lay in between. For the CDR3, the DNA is TGCAGCGTTGTGGATTCGTGGGAGCAGTACTTC. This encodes CSVVDSWEQYF.

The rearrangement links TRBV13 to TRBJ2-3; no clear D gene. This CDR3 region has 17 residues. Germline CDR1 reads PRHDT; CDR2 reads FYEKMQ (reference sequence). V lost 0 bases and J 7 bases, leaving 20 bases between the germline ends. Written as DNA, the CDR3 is TGTGCCAGCAGCTTAGGATGGTGGAATAGGGCTCCGAATACGCAGTATTTT. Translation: CASSLGWWNRAPNTQYF.

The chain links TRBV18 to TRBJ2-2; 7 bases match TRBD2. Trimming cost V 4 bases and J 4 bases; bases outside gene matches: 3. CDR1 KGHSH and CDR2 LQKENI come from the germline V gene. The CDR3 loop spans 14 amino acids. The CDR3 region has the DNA TGTGCCAGCTCACTTCGGGAGGCCACCGGGGAGCTGTTTTTT. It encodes CASSLREATGELFF. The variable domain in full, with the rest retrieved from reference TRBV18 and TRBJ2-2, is NAGVMQNPRHLVRRRGQEARLRCSPMKGHSHVYWYRQLPEEGLKFMVYLQKENIIDESGMPKERFSAEFPKEGPSILRIQQVVRGDSAAYFCASSLREATGELFFGEGSRLTVL.

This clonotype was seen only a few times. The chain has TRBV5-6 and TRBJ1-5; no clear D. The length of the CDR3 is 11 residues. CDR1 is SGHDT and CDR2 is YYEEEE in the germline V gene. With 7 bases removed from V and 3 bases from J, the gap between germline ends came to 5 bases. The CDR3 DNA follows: TGTGCCAGCCCCCCCAATCAGCCCCAGCATTTT. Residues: CASPPNQPQHF.

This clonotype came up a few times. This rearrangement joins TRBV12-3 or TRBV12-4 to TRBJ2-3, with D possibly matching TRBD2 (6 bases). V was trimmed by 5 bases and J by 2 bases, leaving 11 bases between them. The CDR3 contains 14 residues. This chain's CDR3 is CASSAGPNTDTQYF. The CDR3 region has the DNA TGTGCCAGCAGTGCGGGACCGAACACAGATACGCAGTATTTT.

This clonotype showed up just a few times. In DNA, the CDR3 is TGTGCCAGCCACATGCGTGCGGGGAGTTATTCACCCCTCCACTTT. Amino acids: CASHMRAGSYSPLHF. This chain connects TRBV13 to TRBJ1-6; D is ambiguous. The CDR3 has 15 residues. Germline V gene data show CDR1 as PRHDT and CDR2 as FYEKMQ (reference sequence). The V gene lost 8 bases and the J gene lost 8 bases, with 19 bases spanning the gap.

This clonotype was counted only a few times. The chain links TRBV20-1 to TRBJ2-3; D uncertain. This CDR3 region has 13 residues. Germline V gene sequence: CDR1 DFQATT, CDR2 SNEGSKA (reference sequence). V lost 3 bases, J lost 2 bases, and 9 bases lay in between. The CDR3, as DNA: TGCAGTGCTAGGGGCGGCCACACAGATACGCAGTATTTT. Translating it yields CSARGGHTDTQYF.

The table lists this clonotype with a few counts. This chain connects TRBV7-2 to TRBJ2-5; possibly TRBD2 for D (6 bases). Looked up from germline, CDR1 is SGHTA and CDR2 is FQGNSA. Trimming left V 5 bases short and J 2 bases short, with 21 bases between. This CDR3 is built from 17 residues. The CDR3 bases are TGTGCCAGCAGCCCTGGAAGGGCAGGGAGGCCTCAAGAGACCCAGTACTTC. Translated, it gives CASSPGRAGRPQETQYF.

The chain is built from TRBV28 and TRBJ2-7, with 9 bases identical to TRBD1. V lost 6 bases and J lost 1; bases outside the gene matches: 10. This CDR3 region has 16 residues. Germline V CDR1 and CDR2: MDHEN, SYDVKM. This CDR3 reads CASSLHLTGGSYEQYF. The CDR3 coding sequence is TGTGCCAGCAGCCTACACCTGACAGGGGGTTCCTACGAGCAGTACTTC.

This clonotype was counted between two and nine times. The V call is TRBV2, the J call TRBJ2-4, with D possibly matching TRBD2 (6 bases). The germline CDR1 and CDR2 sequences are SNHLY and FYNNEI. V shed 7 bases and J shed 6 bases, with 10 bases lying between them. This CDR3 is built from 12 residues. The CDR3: CASKLGGNIQYF. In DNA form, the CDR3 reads TGTGCCAGCAAACTGGGGGGAAACATTCAGTACTTC.

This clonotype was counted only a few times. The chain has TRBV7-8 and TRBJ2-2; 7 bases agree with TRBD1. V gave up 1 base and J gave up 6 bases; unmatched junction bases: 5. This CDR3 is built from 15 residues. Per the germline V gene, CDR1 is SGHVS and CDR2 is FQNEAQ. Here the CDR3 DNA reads TGTGCCAGCAGCTTAGAAGGGGGCCGGGCCGGGGAGCTGTTTTTT. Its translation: CASSLEGGRAGELFF.

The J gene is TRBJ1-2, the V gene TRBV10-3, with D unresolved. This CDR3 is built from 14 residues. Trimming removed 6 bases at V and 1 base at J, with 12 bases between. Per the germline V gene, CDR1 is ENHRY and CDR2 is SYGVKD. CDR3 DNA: TGTGCCATCAGGGATGGTAACAGTAACTATGGCTACACCTTC. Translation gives CAIRDGNSNYGYTF.

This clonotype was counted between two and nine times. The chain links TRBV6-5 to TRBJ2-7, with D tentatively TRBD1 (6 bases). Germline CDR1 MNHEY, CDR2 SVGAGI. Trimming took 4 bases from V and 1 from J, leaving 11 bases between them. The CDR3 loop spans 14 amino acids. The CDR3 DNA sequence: TGTGCCAGCAGTTCCCCAGACAGGTCCTACGAGCAGTACTTC. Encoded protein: CASSSPDRSYEQYF.

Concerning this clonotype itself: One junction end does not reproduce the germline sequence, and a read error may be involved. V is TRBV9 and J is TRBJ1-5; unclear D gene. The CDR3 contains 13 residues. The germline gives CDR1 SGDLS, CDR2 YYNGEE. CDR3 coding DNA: TGTGCCAGCAGCGTAGGTAACGGGCAGCCCCGGCATTTT. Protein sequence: CASSVGNGQPRHF.

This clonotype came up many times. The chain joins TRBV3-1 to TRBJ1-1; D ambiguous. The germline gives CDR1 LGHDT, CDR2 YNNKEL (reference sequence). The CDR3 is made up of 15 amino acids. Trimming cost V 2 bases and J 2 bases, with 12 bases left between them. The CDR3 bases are TGTGCCAGCAGCCAAAATTTGGAGGCTAACACTGAAGCTTTCTTT. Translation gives CASSQNLEANTEAFF.

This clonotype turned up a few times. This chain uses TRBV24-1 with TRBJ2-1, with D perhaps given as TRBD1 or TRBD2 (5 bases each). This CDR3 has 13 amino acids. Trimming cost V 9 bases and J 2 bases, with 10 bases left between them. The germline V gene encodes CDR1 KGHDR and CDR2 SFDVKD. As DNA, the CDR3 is TGTGCCACCCGAGGGGAGACCTACAATGAGCAGTTCTTC. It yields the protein CATRGETYNEQFF.

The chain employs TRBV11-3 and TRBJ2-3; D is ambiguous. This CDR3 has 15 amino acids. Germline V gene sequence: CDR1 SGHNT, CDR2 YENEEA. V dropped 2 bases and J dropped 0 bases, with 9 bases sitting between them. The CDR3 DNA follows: TGTGCCAGCAGCTTAAACGGGTTGAGCACAGATACGCAGTATTTT. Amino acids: CASSLNGLSTDTQYF. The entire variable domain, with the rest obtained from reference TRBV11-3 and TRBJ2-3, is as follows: EAGVVQSPRYKIIEKKQPVAFWCNPISGHNTLYWYLQNLGQGPELLIRYENEEAVDDSQLPKDRFSAERLKGVDSTLKIQPAELGDSAVYLCASSLNGLSTDTQYFGPGTRLTVL.

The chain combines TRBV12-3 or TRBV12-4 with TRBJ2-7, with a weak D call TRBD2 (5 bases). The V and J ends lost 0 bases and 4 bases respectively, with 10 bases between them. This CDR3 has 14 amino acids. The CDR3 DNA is TGTGCCAGCAGTTTAGCTCTAGGGAGATACGAGCAGTACTTC. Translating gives CASSLALGRYEQYF.

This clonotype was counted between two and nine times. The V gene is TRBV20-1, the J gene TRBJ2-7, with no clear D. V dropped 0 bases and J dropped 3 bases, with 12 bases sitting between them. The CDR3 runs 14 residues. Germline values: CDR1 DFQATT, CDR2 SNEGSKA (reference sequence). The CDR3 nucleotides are TGCAGTGCTAGAGATATCGGCAGACGCTACGAGCAGTACTTC. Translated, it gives CSARDIGRRYEQYF.

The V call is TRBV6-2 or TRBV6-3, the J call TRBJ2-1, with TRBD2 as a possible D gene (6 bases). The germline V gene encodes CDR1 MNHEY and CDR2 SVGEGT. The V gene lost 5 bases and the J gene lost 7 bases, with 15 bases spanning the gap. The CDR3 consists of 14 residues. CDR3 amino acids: CASSRLAYQNEQFF. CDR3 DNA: TGTGCCAGCAGTAGGCTAGCGTATCAAAATGAGCAGTTCTTC.

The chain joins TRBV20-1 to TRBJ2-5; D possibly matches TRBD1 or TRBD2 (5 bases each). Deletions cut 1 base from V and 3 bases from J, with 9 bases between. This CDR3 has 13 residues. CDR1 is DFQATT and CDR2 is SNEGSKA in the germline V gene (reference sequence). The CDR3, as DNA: TGCAGTGCTAGAGTCGGGACCAAAGAGACCCAGTACTTC. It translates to CSARVGTKETQYF.

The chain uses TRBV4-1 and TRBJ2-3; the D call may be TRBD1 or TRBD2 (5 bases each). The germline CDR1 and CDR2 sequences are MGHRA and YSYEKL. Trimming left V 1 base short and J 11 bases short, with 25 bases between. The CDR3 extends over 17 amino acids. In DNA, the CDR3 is TGCGCCAGCAGCCAAGTTATGGACCGGGGCTCTGGAGGTGAGCAGTATTTT. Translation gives CASSQVMDRGSGGEQYF.

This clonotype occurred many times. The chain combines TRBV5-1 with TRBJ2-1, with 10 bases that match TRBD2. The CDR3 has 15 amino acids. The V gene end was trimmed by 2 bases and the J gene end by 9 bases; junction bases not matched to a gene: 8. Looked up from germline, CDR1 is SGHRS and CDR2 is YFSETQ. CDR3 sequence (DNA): TGCGCCAGCAGCTTAGGACTAGCGGAATTGGGTGAGCAGTTCTTC. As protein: CASSLGLAELGEQFF.

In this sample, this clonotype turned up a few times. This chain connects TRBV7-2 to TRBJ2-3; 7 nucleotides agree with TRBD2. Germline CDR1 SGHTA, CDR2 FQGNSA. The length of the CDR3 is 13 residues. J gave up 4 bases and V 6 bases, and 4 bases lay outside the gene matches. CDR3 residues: CASRREGSDTQYF. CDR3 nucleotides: TGTGCCAGCAGGAGGGAGGGCTCAGATACGCAGTATTTT.

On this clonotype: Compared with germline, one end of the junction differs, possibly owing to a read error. The CDR3 here is CASIQELAGGIGELFF. In nucleotides, the CDR3 is TGCGCCAGCATCCAAGAGCTAGCGGGAGGTATCGGGGAGCTGTTTTTT. The chain has TRBV4-3 and TRBJ2-2, with TRBD2 matching 11 bases. CDR1 LGHNA and CDR2 YSLEER come from the germline V gene. This CDR3 contains 16 residues.